These 9 T cell receptor beta chains originate from one sample sequenced in a study of vaccination effects on CD4 cells after COVID-19. Sequencing in the ViraFEST assay came after antigen-specific CD4+ T cells had been expanded with viral peptide pools, which were used to stimulate PBMC. Around day 10 of culture, CD4+ T cells were separated out. It was two doses of either the BNT162b2 or mRNA-1273 vaccine that participants received. Assay used: immunoSEQ multiplex PCR; TCRdb lists only in-frame clones, some missing. The sample carries about 64,000 clones, 60% to 80% recorded once. These receptors' antigens are unknown. Source: CD4+ T cells from PBMCs cultured with HCoV-OC43 spike peptides, taken after COVID-19 vaccination. Subset described: HCoV-OC43 spike overlapping peptide pool stimulation. Source of these receptors: a human donor who received a COVID-19 vaccine.

This clone was counted between two and nine times. Other DNA sequences in this specimen translate into the identical CDR3. The chain carries TRBV18 and TRBJ1-2; D call uncertain. The ends were cut back, 2 bases at V and 8 bases at J, with 12 bases in the middle. The CDR3 runs 13 residues. The germline gives CDR1 KGHSH, CDR2 LQKENI. CDR3 DNA sequence: TGTGCCAGCTCACCAAGGACCGCGTCCGGCTACACCTTC. Translation: CASSPRTASGYTF. Based on the CDR3 plus reference TRBV18 and TRBJ1-2, the full variable domain is NAGVMQNPRHLVRRRGQEARLRCSPMKGHSHVYWYRQLPEEGLKFMVYLQKENIIDESGMPKERFSAEFPKEGPSILRIQQVVRGDSAAYFCASSPRTASGYTFGSGTRLTVV.

This clone was detected once. The chain employs TRBV7-2 and TRBJ1-2, with D perhaps matching TRBD1 (6 bases). Germline V gene data show CDR1 as SGHTA and CDR2 as FQGNSA. V was pared by 4 bases and J by 5 bases, with 8 bases between. The CDR3 totals 12 residues. The CDR3, as DNA: TGTGCCAGCAGCTCACAGGGTTATGGCTACACCTTC. This sequence encodes CASSSQGYGYTF.

The chain carries TRBV6-1 and TRBJ1-6; D ambiguous. Germline loops: CDR1 MNHNS, CDR2 SASEGT. Trimming took 3 bases from V and 7 from J, leaving 16 bases between them. The CDR3 runs 16 residues. In nucleotides, the CDR3 is TGTGCCAGCAGTGATGGACGGGGTCTCGGGAATTCACCCCTCCACTTT. Translation: CASSDGRGLGNSPLHF.

V gene TRBV6-4 combines with J gene TRBJ1-1; possible D gene TRBD1, 5 bases. The CDR3 consists of 14 residues. V dropped 6 bases and J dropped 7 bases, with 18 bases sitting between them. Per the germline V gene, CDR1 is MRHNA and CDR2 is SNTAGT. The chain's CDR3 is CASRPHGQGDEAFF. DNA of the CDR3: TGTGCCAGCAGACCTCATGGGCAGGGTGATGAAGCTTTCTTT.

CDR3: CASSPGPGTSSYEQYV. Written as DNA, the CDR3 is TGTGCCAGCAGCCCCGGCCCAGGGACAAGCTCCTACGAGCAGTACGTC. The chain couples TRBV11-1 to TRBJ2-7; the D gene is possibly TRBD1 (6 bases). The CDR3 length is 16 residues. The V and J ends lost 5 bases and 0 bases respectively, with 17 bases between them. Germline V gives CDR1 SGHAT, CDR2 FQDESV (reference sequence).

This clone was observed a handful of times. The V call is TRBV19, the J call TRBJ1-6; 8 nucleotides agree with TRBD1. The CDR3 sequence is 15 residues long. Germline V lookup: CDR1 LNHDA, CDR2 SQIVND (reference sequence). The J segment lost 11 bases and the V segment lost 6 bases, leaving 12 bases of the junction unmatched. The CDR3 loop is CASSQGTGLITPLHF. CDR3 nucleotides: TGTGCCAGTAGCCAGGGGACAGGTCTTATTACACCCCTCCACTTT.

The chain couples TRBV5-1 to TRBJ1-2; 9 bases agree with TRBD1. CDR3 length: 15 residues. Germline V CDR1 and CDR2: SGHRS, YFSETQ. V lost 1 base, J lost 6 bases, and 7 bases stayed unmatched. The CDR3 spells CASSLLQGQGDGYTF. In DNA form, the CDR3 reads TGCGCCAGCAGCTTGCTTCAGGGACAGGGCGATGGCTACACCTTC.

This chain joins TRBV12-3 or TRBV12-4 and TRBJ2-1, with D possibly matching TRBD2 (6 bases). This CDR3 region has 13 residues. The V gene lost 7 bases and the J gene lost 6 bases, with 13 bases spanning the gap. CDR3 nucleotide sequence: TGTGCCAGCACCGCCGGGGGTTTCAATGAGCAGTTCTTC. It is translated as CASTAGGFNEQFF.

The V gene is TRBV5-1, the J gene TRBJ1-1; D might be TRBD1 (5 bases). The length of the CDR3 is 15 residues. The V and J ends lost 4 bases and 2 bases respectively, with 15 bases between them. CDR1 is SGHRS and CDR2 is YFSETQ in the germline V gene. The CDR3 nucleotides are TGCGCCAGCAGCGCCCAGGGAGCGGAAAACACTGAAGCTTTCTTT. It codes for CASSAQGAENTEAFF. Supplemented by reference TRBV5-1 and TRBJ1-1, the full variable domain reads KAGVTQTPRYLIKTRGQQVTLSCSPISGHRSVSWYQQTPGQGLQFLFEYFSETQRNKGNFPGRFSGRQFSNSRSEMNVSTLELGDSALYLCASSAQGAENTEAFFGQGTRLTVV.